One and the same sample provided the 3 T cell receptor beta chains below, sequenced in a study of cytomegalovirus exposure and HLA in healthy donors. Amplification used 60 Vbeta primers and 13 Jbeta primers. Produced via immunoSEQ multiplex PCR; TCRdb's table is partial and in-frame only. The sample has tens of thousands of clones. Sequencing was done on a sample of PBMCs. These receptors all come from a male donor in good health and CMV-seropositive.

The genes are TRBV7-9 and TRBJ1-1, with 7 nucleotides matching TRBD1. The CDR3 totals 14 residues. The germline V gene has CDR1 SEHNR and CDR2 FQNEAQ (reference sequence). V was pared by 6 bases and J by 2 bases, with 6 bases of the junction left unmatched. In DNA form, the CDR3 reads TGTGCCAGCAGACTCGGACAGGATAACACTGAAGCTTTCTTT. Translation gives CASRLGQDNTEAFF. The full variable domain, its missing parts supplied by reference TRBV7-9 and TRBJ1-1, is DTGVSQNPRHKITKRGQNVTFRCDPISEHNRLYWYRQTLGQGPEFLTYFQNEAQLEKSRLLSDRFSAERPKGSFSTLEIQRTEQGDSAMYLCASRLGQDNTEAFFGQGTRLTVV.

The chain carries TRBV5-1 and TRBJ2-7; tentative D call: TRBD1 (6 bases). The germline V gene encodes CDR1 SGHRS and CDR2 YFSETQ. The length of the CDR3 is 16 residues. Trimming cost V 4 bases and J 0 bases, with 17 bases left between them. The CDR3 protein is CASSPTTGTSSYEQYF. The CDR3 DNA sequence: TGCGCCAGCAGCCCAACGACAGGAACGAGCTCCTACGAGCAGTACTTC.

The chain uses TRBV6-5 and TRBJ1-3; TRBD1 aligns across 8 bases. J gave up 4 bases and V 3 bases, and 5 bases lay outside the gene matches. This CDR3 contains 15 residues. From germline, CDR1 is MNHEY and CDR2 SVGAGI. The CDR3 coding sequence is TGTGCCAGCAGTTATCTACAGGGGGTCGGAAACACCATATATTTT. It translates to CASSYLQGVGNTIYF.